This T cell receptor beta chain was observed in a study of T cells in Graves' hyperthyroidism and ophthalmopathy. RNA transcripts yielded amplified TCR beta CDR3 regions. HTBI primers were the set used in a first-round RT-PCR of the TCR CDR3. TCRdb processed the multiplex PCR reads anew with MiXCR; each CDR3 protein has one entry. The table includes a few hundred thousand distinct CDR3 sequences, roughly 50% detected once. After removal of 6 bases from V and 4 bases from J, the junction contained 3 bases not matched to a gene. The germline gives CDR1 SGHVS, CDR2 FQNEAQ. The CDR3 length is 13 residues.

Material: peripheral blood or thyroid tissue (not recorded which). The chain employs TRBV7-8 and TRBJ2-5, with 9 nucleotides matching TRBD1. This receptor was taken from an adult woman with Graves' disease, either hyperthyroidism or ophthalmopathy (not recorded which). The CDR3 loop is CASSGQGIETQYF. The CDR3 coding sequence is TGTGCCAGCAGTGGACAGGGGATAGAGACCCAGTACTTC.